This T cell receptor (beta chain) was identified in a study of tumor and adjacent non-tumor tissue in lung cancer. Study-wide results and limits: Higher tumor TCR diversity was associated with shorter survival.

Three rounds of nested PCR, following a modified ARM-PCR protocol, produced the TCRbeta library. TCRdb re-analysed the multiplex PCR reads in MiXCR, keeping a single row per CDR3 protein. The data contain about 70,000 distinct CDR3 sequences, roughly 73% of them singletons. Germline V gene sequence: CDR1 DFQATT, CDR2 SNEGSKA (reference sequence). CDR3 length: 15 amino acids. The template was RNA from unsorted bulk tissue. This clonotype was counted a few times. Its antigen is not known. Since a much larger clone is just one base distant, this may be a read error. This chain connects TRBV20-1 to TRBJ1-2, with 7 bases that match TRBD1. Sequencing was carried out using lung tumor tissue. The sequence was collected from a man aged 60 to 69 with non-small cell lung cancer. The CDR3 here is CSARDKQGSYYGYIF. CDR3 DNA sequence: TGCAGTGCTAGAGATAAACAGGGGAGCTACTATGGCTACATCTTC.